This T cell receptor beta chain was captured by sequencing in a study of blood T cell repertoires in COVID-19. V dropped 7 bases and J dropped 3 bases, with 19 bases sitting between them. This CDR3 region has 15 residues. Germline assignment: CDR1 MDHEN and CDR2 SYDVKM. Clones were sequenced by immunoSEQ multiplex PCR, and TCRdb holds only the in-frame ones, with some missing. The table lists about 270,000 clones, about 87% of them singletons. Sequenced: PBMCs or T cells enriched from blood (not recorded which). The clonotype was recovered from a middle-aged woman with acute COVID-19. The chain recombines TRBV28 with TRBJ2-7, with a tentative D call TRBD1 (5 bases). Written as DNA, the CDR3 is TGTGCCAGCACCCCCGGCGCGCAGGGCCTCTACGAGCAGTACTTC. This sequence encodes CASTPGAQGLYEQYF.